This T cell receptor (beta chain) was observed in a study of blood T cell repertoires in COVID-19. At the level of the study: The United States, Italy and Spain provided the acute and convalescent COVID-19 samples. Sample material is recorded as cDNA or gDNA derived from T cells, B-cell-depleted T cells, or PBMCs.

Patients of the Seattle cohort, enrolled during active infection, were followed longitudinally. This CDR3 has 13 residues. V lost 3 bases and J 0 bases, leaving 6 bases between the germline ends. CDR1 MGHRA and CDR2 YSYEKL come from the germline V gene. As handled by the study authors: Counts of nucleated cells, estimated from reference gene primer amplification, were obtained. Profiled with immunoSEQ multiplex PCR; TCRdb holds only in-frame clones, not every one. The V and J calls and clone size come from that table; D and trimming were worked out from the DNA. The sample includes 250,000 to 300,000 clones, around nine tenths of them seen just once.

The specimen was peripheral blood. The clonotype comes from a woman in her 30s with COVID-19, enrolled during active disease. The rearrangement joins TRBV4-1 to TRBJ2-7; D is undetermined. The CDR3 DNA is TGCGCCAGCAGCCAGGGCAACTCCTACGAGCAGTACTTC. Protein product: CASSQGNSYEQYF.